This passage covers 5 T cell receptor beta chains from one sample sequenced in a study of response to subunit inactivated influenza vaccine. TCRdb analysed the RT-PCR reads with MiXCR anew, one entry per CDR3 protein. The sample carries about 570,000 distinct CDR3 sequences, roughly 10% recorded once. The sample was also linked to a second study, of T cells expressing NK-cell markers. That work adds: What made the TCR beta cDNA was 5'RACE template switching with UMIs.

The specimen was PBMCs from blood, collected on the day of vaccination. The receptors were gathered from a man between 50 and 59 years old who received an inactivated influenza vaccine.

This clonotype was recorded a few times. This rearrangement joins TRBV5-1 to TRBJ1-2; a weak D match, TRBD1 (5 bases). This CDR3 spans 16 amino acids. Trimming shortened V by 0 bases and J by 2 bases, and 14 bases separated the two germline ends. Germline V gene lookup returns CDR1 SGHRS and CDR2 YFSETQ. The CDR3 DNA follows: TGCGCCAGCAGCTTGGCCCCAGGGAATATGAACTATGGCTACACCTTC. It specifies CASSLAPGNMNYGYTF.

This clonotype was found a few times. This rearrangement joins TRBV5-1 to TRBJ2-5; either TRBD1 or TRBD2 may supply D (5 bases each). V gave up 4 bases and J gave up 5 bases, with 18 bases separating them. CDR3 size: 15 residues. Germline assignment: CDR1 SGHRS and CDR2 YFSETQ. The CDR3 DNA sequence: TGCGCCAGCAGCGCCGGGACGGCCGTCGAGGAGACCCAGTACTTC. This gives the protein CASSAGTAVEETQYF.

This clonotype was detected only a few times. The chain combines TRBV12-3 or TRBV12-4 with TRBJ2-3, with 7 bases fitting TRBD2. The CDR3 covers 14 residues. V dropped 4 bases and J dropped 6; count of bases not matched to a gene: 7. The CDR3 DNA reads as TGTGCCAGCAGTTCAGGACTAGAATTCGATACGCAGTATTTT. Its translation: CASSSGLEFDTQYF.

In its sample, this clonotype was seen a few times. The genes are TRBV29-1 and TRBJ1-4; a weak D match, TRBD1 (5 bases). CDR1 SQVTM and CDR2 ANQGSEA come from the germline V gene. CDR3 length: 13 amino acids. The V end was cut by 7 bases, the J end by 3 bases, with 12 bases between. In nucleotides, the CDR3 is TGCAGCGCCGGGACTCCCTCTAATGAAAAACTGTTTTTT. Translation: CSAGTPSNEKLFF. The full variable domain, with the rest looked up from reference TRBV29-1 and TRBJ1-4, is SAVISQKPSRDICQRGTSLTIQCQVDSQVTMMFWYRQQPGQSLTLIATANQGSEATYESGFVIDKFPISRPNLTFSTLTVSNMSPEDSSIYLCSAGTPSNEKLFFGSGTQLSVL.

This rearrangement joins TRBV5-1 to TRBJ1-1, with 8 bases identical to TRBD1. This CDR3 contains 15 residues. The V segment lost 4 bases and the J segment 1 base; nucleotides outside the gene matches: 6. Germline V gives CDR1 SGHRS, CDR2 YFSETQ. For the CDR3, the DNA is TGCGCCAGCAGCACCGGACAGGGTCCGAACACTGAAGCTTTCTTT. Residues: CASSTGQGPNTEAFF.